Shown below are 28 T cell receptor beta chains from a single sample sequenced in a study of OX40 agonist ivuxolimab in advanced cancers. Measured with immunoSEQ multiplex PCR; TCRdb has only the in-frame clones, and not every one. The profile shows 68,000 or so clones, roughly nine tenths of them singletons. The sample here was CD4+ or CD8+ T cells sorted from blood, taken in a trial of the OX40 agonist ivuxolimab. The receptors come from an adult with an advanced solid tumor such as melanoma, head and neck, liver or kidney cancer.

This sequence joins TRBV11-2 and TRBJ2-3; 10 nucleotides align to TRBD2. From germline, CDR1 is SGHAT and CDR2 FQNNGV. J gave up 2 bases and V 1 base, and 6 bases lay outside the gene matches. The CDR3 has 17 amino acids. The CDR3 region has the DNA TGTGCCAGCAGCTTAGCACTAGCGGGATTCTACACAGATACGCAGTATTTT. It codes for CASSLALAGFYTDTQYF. The entire variable domain, with the rest obtained from reference TRBV11-2 and TRBJ2-3, is as follows: EAGVAQSPRYKIIEKRQSVAFWCNPISGHATLYWYQQILGQGPKLLIQFQNNGVVDDSQLPKDRFSAERLKGVDSTLKIQPAKLEDSAVYLCASSLALAGFYTDTQYFGPGTRLTVL.

The V gene is TRBV9, the J gene TRBJ2-7, with no clear D. Trimming pared 0 bases from V and 3 bases from J, leaving 13 bases between. Germline CDR1 is SGDLS and CDR2 is YYNGEE. The CDR3 runs to 15 residues. The chain's CDR3 is CASSVAETANYEQYF. As DNA, the CDR3 is TGTGCCAGCAGCGTAGCTGAGACCGCCAACTACGAGCAGTACTTC.

This clone was counted only a few times. The rearrangement uses TRBV9 and TRBJ2-2, with 7 bases lining up with TRBD2. This CDR3 has 16 amino acids. V shed 0 bases, J shed 6 bases, and the junction held 8 bases outside the gene matches. Germline CDR1 SGDLS, CDR2 YYNGEE. The CDR3 sequence: CASSVDSGTWPGELFF. CDR3 DNA sequence: TGTGCCAGCAGCGTAGACAGCGGGACTTGGCCCGGGGAGCTGTTTTTT.

This chain connects TRBV6-1 to TRBJ2-7; the D is unclear. Trimming removed 3 bases at V and 3 bases at J, with 6 bases between. CDR3 length: 12 amino acids. The germline CDR1 and CDR2 sequences are MNHNS and SASEGT. CDR3 region: CASSDALYEQYF. CDR3 sequence (DNA): TGTGCCAGCAGTGATGCCCTCTACGAGCAGTACTTC.

V usage is TRBV11-2 and J usage is TRBJ2-1; 7 nucleotides agree with TRBD2. The V gene end was trimmed by 4 bases and the J gene end by 5 bases; junction bases not matched to a gene: 14. This CDR3 has 17 residues. Per germline, CDR1 SGHAT and CDR2 FQNNGV. Here the CDR3 DNA reads TGTGCCAGCAGCTCTAGAACATGGACTAGTATAAACAATGAGCAGTTCTTC. It yields the protein CASSSRTWTSINNEQFF.

V is TRBV19 and J is TRBJ2-6; D assignment may be TRBD1 or TRBD2 (5 bases each). The CDR3 loop spans 15 amino acids. Germline CDR1 LNHDA, CDR2 SQIVND (reference sequence). V gave up 3 bases and J gave up 0 bases, with 6 bases separating them. The CDR3 is CASSIGGSGANVLTF. CDR3 DNA: TGTGCCAGTAGTATTGGGGGCTCTGGGGCCAACGTCCTGACTTTC.

V usage is TRBV7-3 and J usage is TRBJ2-2; D is uncertain. CDR1 is SGHTA and CDR2 is FQGTGA in the germline V gene. The CDR3 runs 13 residues. V lost 2 bases and J 2 bases, leaving 3 bases between the germline ends. The DNA of the CDR3 is TGTGCCAGCAGCTTATCCAACACCGGGGAGCTGTTTTTT. Its translation is CASSLSNTGELFF.

The V and J genes are TRBV7-8 and TRBJ2-1; 11 nucleotides match TRBD2. This CDR3 comprises 15 residues. From germline, CDR1 is SGHVS and CDR2 FQNEAQ. After removal of 5 bases from V and 7 bases from J, the junction contained 7 bases not matched to a gene. CDR3 loop: CASSPTSGSGNEQFF. DNA of the CDR3: TGTGCCAGCAGCCCAACTAGCGGGAGTGGGAATGAGCAGTTCTTC.

This clone has more than one count but fewer than ten. The chain carries TRBV6-1 and TRBJ1-6; perhaps TRBD1 as D (5 bases). Trimming took off 6 bases at V and 10 bases at J, with 13 bases between the two ends. CDR1 MNHNS and CDR2 SASEGT come from the germline V gene. The CDR3 totals 13 residues. The chain's CDR3 is CASRIQGKSPLHF. CDR3 bases: TGTGCCAGCAGGATTCAGGGAAAGTCACCCCTCCACTTT.

The genes are TRBV28 and TRBJ2-6; D call uncertain. This CDR3 has 13 amino acids. V lost 5 bases to trimming and J lost 13 bases, with 15 bases between them. Germline V gene lookup returns CDR1 MDHEN and CDR2 SYDVKM. CDR3 protein: CASSPNGGGVLTF. In DNA form, the CDR3 reads TGTGCCAGCAGTCCCAACGGTGGTGGGGTCCTGACTTTC.

The J gene is TRBJ2-2, the V gene TRBV19; no definite D call. V lost 7 bases and J lost 3, with 3 bases in between. CDR1 and CDR2 from the germline V gene are LNHDA and SQIVND (reference sequence). The length of the CDR3 is 11 residues. In nucleotides, the CDR3 is TGTGCCAGTACCGACACCGGGGAGCTGTTTTTT. Its translation: CASTDTGELFF.

V gene TRBV5-4 combines with J gene TRBJ2-3; the D is unclear. Trimming removed 0 bases at V and 6 bases at J, with 8 bases between. Germline V CDR1 and CDR2: SGHNT, YYREEE (reference sequence). The length of the CDR3 is 13 residues. The CDR3 here is CASSLEPADTQYF. The DNA for the CDR3 is TGTGCCAGCAGCTTGGAACCGGCGGATACGCAGTATTTT. The full variable domain, rest sourced from reference TRBV5-4 and TRBJ2-3, is ETGVTQSPTHLIKTRGQQVTLRCSSQSGHNTVSWYQQALGQGPQFIFQYYREEENGRGNFPPRFSGLQFPNYSSELNVNALELDDSALYLCASSLEPADTQYFGPGTRLTVL.

The chain is built from TRBV2 and TRBJ1-3, with 7 bases that match TRBD1. The CDR3 runs 14 residues. Germline-derived CDR1 and CDR2 are SNHLY and FYNNEI. Trimming at V came to 8 bases and at J to 1 base, leaving 5 bases not matched to a gene. CDR3 sequence: CASSGGGSGNTIYF. The CDR3 nucleotides are TGTGCCAGCTCAGGGGGTGGATCTGGAAACACCATATATTTT.

This chain uses TRBV15 with TRBJ2-3, with TRBD2 matching 7 bases. This CDR3 spans 16 amino acids. Germline CDR1 LNHNV, CDR2 YYDKDF (reference sequence). J lost 2 bases, V lost 6 bases, and 11 bases had no gene match. The CDR3, as DNA: TGTGCCACCAGAAAAGACTTTCTAGCGGCCACAGATACGCAGTATTTT. Amino acid sequence: CATRKDFLAATDTQYF.

In the case of this clone: Other nucleotide sequences from this sample produce the same CDR3. This sequence joins TRBV7-9 and TRBJ1-5, with a tentative D call TRBD1 (5 bases). CDR1 is SEHNR and CDR2 is FQNEAQ in the germline V gene (reference sequence). This CDR3 is 16 amino acids long. Trimming left V 4 bases short and J 2 bases short, with 15 bases between. CDR3 sequence: CASSSSGGRGNQPQHF. Written as DNA, the CDR3 is TGTGCCAGCAGCTCGTCGGGGGGTCGGGGCAATCAGCCCCAGCATTTT.

This clone was seen once. The chain joins TRBV5-5 to TRBJ1-4; no clear D gene. CDR1 is SGHKS and CDR2 is YYEKEE in the germline V gene (reference sequence). The V end was cut by 1 base, the J end by 0 bases, with 10 bases between. CDR3 length equals 16 residues. The CDR3 loop reads CASSLRIGATNEKLFF. The CDR3 nucleotides read TGTGCCAGCAGCTTGAGGATCGGTGCAACTAATGAAAAACTGTTTTTT. The whole variable domain, remainder taken from reference TRBV5-5 and TRBJ1-4, is DAGVTQSPTHLIKTRGQQVTLRCSPISGHKSVSWYQQVLGQGPQFIFQYYEKEERGRGNFPDRFSARQFPNYSSELNVNALLLGDSALYLCASSLRIGATNEKLFFGSGTQLSVL.

The rearrangement uses TRBV7-2 and TRBJ2-2; the D is unclear. The ends were cut back, 6 bases at V and 5 bases at J, with 7 bases in the middle. Germline V lookup: CDR1 SGHTA, CDR2 FQGNSA. CDR3 length: 12 amino acids. The CDR3 nucleotides read TGTGCCAGCAGTTCCCAGACCGGGGAGCTGTTTTTT. This sequence encodes CASSSQTGELFF.

This rearrangement joins TRBV10-3 to TRBJ1-6; D is possibly TRBD1 (5 bases). Deletions cut 6 bases from V and 9 bases from J, with 12 bases between. The V gene's germline CDR1 is ENHRY and CDR2 SYGVKD. This CDR3 spans 13 amino acids. CDR3: CAISQGNLSPLHF. In DNA form, the CDR3 reads TGTGCCATCAGCCAGGGAAACCTTTCACCCCTCCACTTT.

The chain joins TRBV9 to TRBJ2-7; either TRBD1 or TRBD2 may supply D (5 bases each). V was shortened by 0 bases and J by 4 bases, with 17 bases between the two germline ends. CDR1 is SGDLS, CDR2 YYNGEE, per germline. This CDR3 spans 16 amino acids. The CDR3 DNA follows: TGTGCCAGCAGCGTAGGAGGGGCGGGTGGTTTTTACGAGCAGTACTTC. Its translation is CASSVGGAGGFYEQYF.

The chain couples TRBV7-9 to TRBJ1-4; 7 bases map to TRBD1. V shed 1 base and J 3 bases; nucleotides not matched to a gene: 8. Germline CDR1 and CDR2: SEHNR and FQNEAQ (reference sequence). The CDR3 is 17 residues long. The CDR3 sequence is CASSLGSAGGPNEKLFF. CDR3 nucleotide sequence: TGTGCCAGCAGCTTAGGTTCGGCAGGGGGACCTAATGAAAAACTGTTTTTT. Full variable domain (rest looked up from reference TRBV7-9 and TRBJ1-4): DTGVSQNPRHKITKRGQNVTFRCDPISEHNRLYWYRQTLGQGPEFLTYFQNEAQLEKSRLLSDRFSAERPKGSFSTLEIQRTEQGDSAMYLCASSLGSAGGPNEKLFFGSGTQLSVL.

This clone showed up just once. The rearrangement links TRBV6-5 to TRBJ1-5; no clear D gene. This CDR3 is built from 14 residues. The germline V gene has CDR1 MNHEY and CDR2 SVGAGI. V lost 6 bases and J lost 3, with 12 bases in between. CDR3 protein: CASSPQGYNQPQHF. In DNA form, the CDR3 reads TGTGCCAGCAGCCCACAAGGCTACAATCAGCCCCAGCATTTT.

The rearrangement joins TRBV2 to TRBJ2-7, with 10 bases lining up with TRBD1. Germline CDR1 reads SNHLY; CDR2 reads FYNNEI. The CDR3 contains 14 residues. Trimming removed 6 bases from V and 1 base from J; junction bases left unmatched: 3. The CDR3, as DNA: TGTGCCAGCAGCAGGGACAGGGGTTCCTACGAGCAGTACTTC. Translating it yields CASSRDRGSYEQYF.

This clone has just one count. This chain links TRBV4-1 with TRBJ1-3; D possibly corresponds to TRBD1 (5 bases). With 4 bases removed from V and 3 bases from J, the gap between germline ends came to 13 bases. The germline V gene encodes CDR1 MGHRA and CDR2 YSYEKL. CDR3 length: 15 amino acids. In nucleotides, the CDR3 is TGCGCCAGCAGCCGCAGGGAATTGAGTGGAAACACCATATATTTT. Residues: CASSRRELSGNTIYF.

The rearrangement links TRBV5-1 to TRBJ2-3; D may be TRBD2 (5 bases). The CDR3 spans 14 residues. Trimming took 6 bases from V and 0 from J, leaving 11 bases between them. Germline V lookup: CDR1 SGHRS, CDR2 YFSETQ. The CDR3 loop is CASTPGGSTDTQYF. DNA of the CDR3: TGCGCCAGCACCCCGGGCGGGAGCACAGATACGCAGTATTTT.

The chain is built from TRBV11-2 and TRBJ1-1; D gene unclear. Between the trimmed V and J ends, which lost 2 bases and 2 bases, there was a span of 9 bases. The CDR3 covers 14 residues. CDR1 and CDR2 (germline): SGHAT, FQNNGV. As DNA, the CDR3 is TGTGCCAGCAGCTTAAGGCCCCTCAACACTGAAGCTTTCTTT. It translates to CASSLRPLNTEAFF. The whole variable domain, filled in from reference TRBV11-2 and TRBJ1-1, reads EAGVAQSPRYKIIEKRQSVAFWCNPISGHATLYWYQQILGQGPKLLIQFQNNGVVDDSQLPKDRFSAERLKGVDSTLKIQPAKLEDSAVYLCASSLRPLNTEAFFGQGTRLTVV.

J is TRBJ2-3 and V is TRBV15; 10 positions match TRBD2. J gave up 5 bases and V 9 bases, and 8 bases lay outside the gene matches. CDR3 length equals 14 residues. Germline lookup yields CDR1 LNHNV and CDR2 YYDKDF (reference sequence). CDR3 nucleotide sequence: TGTGCCACGAAGCGGGGGGGCCGAGAAGATACGCAGTATTTT. This sequence encodes CATKRGGREDTQYF.

The V and J genes are TRBV19 and TRBJ1-2, with TRBD1 matching over 8 bases. Trimming at V came to 9 bases and at J to 2 bases, leaving 5 bases not matched to a gene. This CDR3 region has 13 residues. Germline V gene sequence: CDR1 LNHDA, CDR2 SQIVND (reference sequence). The chain's CDR3 is CASRTGSNYGYTF. As DNA, the CDR3 is TGTGCCAGCCGGACAGGGTCCAACTATGGCTACACCTTC.

The chain carries TRBV6-1 and TRBJ1-4, with D perhaps TRBD1 (5 bases). The CDR3 is 15 amino acids. V was pared by 5 bases and J by 4 bases, with 14 bases between. Germline V gives CDR1 MNHNS, CDR2 SASEGT. The chain's CDR3 is CASSQDSGGNEKLFF. DNA of the CDR3: TGTGCCAGCAGTCAAGACAGCGGGGGTAATGAAAAACTGTTTTTT.